The 13 T cell receptor beta chains below come from one sample, sequenced in a study of T-cell memory formation after mild COVID-19. TCRdb redid the calling of the 5' RACE reads with MiXCR, one entry per CDR3 protein. In the table there are roughly 560,000 distinct CDR3 sequences, roughly 21% of which are singletons. Sequencing used PBMCs or a T cell subset sorted from them (not recorded which). Receptor source: an adult woman who had mild COVID-19 (a few samples of this study predate the infection). Cell type and time point are not known.

This chain connects TRBV5-1 to TRBJ1-1, with TRBD1 identical over 8 bases. The length of the CDR3 is 14 residues. Germline CDR1 and CDR2: SGHRS and YFSETQ. The junction had 8 bases not matched to a gene; V was cut back by 4 bases and J by 6 bases. The DNA for the CDR3 is TGCGCCAGCAGCCACGGACAGGGTGAGGCTGAAGCTTTCTTT. Translating it yields CASSHGQGEAEAFF.

This clonotype has a single count. The chain couples TRBV7-9 to TRBJ1-1; a possible D gene is TRBD1 (6 bases). V lost 0 bases to trimming and J lost 3 bases, with 8 bases between them. This CDR3 region has 14 residues. CDR1 and CDR2 from the germline V gene are SEHNR and FQNEAQ (reference sequence). In DNA, the CDR3 is TGTGCCAGCAGCTTAGCGTCAGGGGACACTGAAGCTTTCTTT. This translates into CASSLASGDTEAFF. Complete variable domain (other parts from reference TRBV7-9 and TRBJ1-1): DTGVSQNPRHKITKRGQNVTFRCDPISEHNRLYWYRQTLGQGPEFLTYFQNEAQLEKSRLLSDRFSAERPKGSFSTLEIQRTEQGDSAMYLCASSLASGDTEAFFGQGTRLTVV.

This chain links TRBV29-1 with TRBJ1-3; possible D gene TRBD1, 6 bases. The ends were cut back, 6 bases at V and 4 bases at J, with 19 bases in the middle. Looked up from germline, CDR1 is SQVTM and CDR2 is ANQGSEA. The CDR3 sequence is 15 residues long. CDR3 region: CSVAKDPGEGNTIYF. The CDR3 DNA is TGCAGCGTCGCAAAAGACCCAGGGGAGGGAAACACCATATATTTT.

The chain has TRBV30 and TRBJ2-1, with TRBD1 matching over 10 bases. Germline assignment: CDR1 GTSNPN and CDR2 SVGIG (reference sequence). Trimming at V came to 3 bases and at J to 1 base, leaving 9 bases not matched to a gene. This CDR3 is 17 amino acids long. CDR3 region: CAWRGQGKFISYNEQFF. The CDR3 nucleotides are TGTGCCTGGAGGGGACAGGGGAAGTTCATTTCCTACAATGAGCAGTTCTTC.

This clonotype was found many times. The chain combines TRBV24-1 with TRBJ2-2, with 7 positions matching TRBD1. The CDR3 totals 15 residues. V lost 0 bases and J lost 3; bases outside the gene matches: 0. Germline lookup yields CDR1 KGHDR and CDR2 SFDVKD. CDR3 coding DNA: TGTGCCACCAGTGATTTGGACAGGGACACCGGGGAGCTGTTTTTT. Its protein product is CATSDLDRDTGELFF.

This clonotype came up a few times. The gene calls are TRBV27 and TRBJ2-7; weak D call: TRBD1 (6 bases). CDR3 length equals 14 residues. The germline V gene encodes CDR1 MNHEY and CDR2 SMNVEV (reference sequence). V lost 3 bases and J lost 3, with 12 bases in between. The CDR3 region has the DNA TGTGCCAGCAGTTTGGCCAGGGGCTTCTACGAGCAGTACTTC. This codes for CASSLARGFYEQYF.

This clonotype was seen only a few times. This rearrangement joins TRBV7-2 to TRBJ2-3; a possible D gene is TRBD2 (6 bases). Trimming stripped 5 bases from V and 6 bases from J, with 21 bases between. The CDR3 has 16 residues. Looked up from germline, CDR1 is SGHTA and CDR2 is FQGNSA. Written as DNA, the CDR3 is TGTGCCAGCAGCCTCCTAGCGAGCGGCCTTCGTGATACGCAGTATTTT. Residues: CASSLLASGLRDTQYF. Based on the CDR3 plus reference TRBV7-2 and TRBJ2-3, the full variable domain is GAGVSQSPSNKVTEKGKDVELRCDPISGHTALYWYRQSLGQGLEFLIYFQGNSAPDKSGLPSDRFSAERTGGSVSTLTIQRTQQEDSAVYLCASSLLASGLRDTQYFGPGTRLTVL.

V is TRBV24-1 and J is TRBJ1-2; D remains ambiguous. The germline V gene encodes CDR1 KGHDR and CDR2 SFDVKD. The CDR3 is made up of 14 amino acids. Trimming pared 5 bases from V and 2 bases from J, leaving 11 bases between. CDR3 DNA sequence: TGTGCCACCAGTGCCACTACCGGGAACTATGGCTACACCTTC. It specifies CATSATTGNYGYTF.

This clonotype was seen a handful of times. This chain links TRBV12-3 or TRBV12-4 with TRBJ1-1; D is unclear. This CDR3 is 14 amino acids long. The ends were cut back, 4 bases at V and 2 bases at J, with 11 bases in the middle. CDR3 sequence: CASSWSAQNTEAFF. DNA of the CDR3: TGTGCCAGCAGTTGGTCGGCCCAAAACACTGAAGCTTTCTTT.

The genes are TRBV12-3 or TRBV12-4 and TRBJ1-1; D unresolved. The CDR3 runs to 13 residues. With 7 bases removed from V and 0 bases from J, the gap between germline ends came to 9 bases. The CDR3 region is CASTLTVNTEAFF. The CDR3 nucleotides are TGTGCCAGCACCCTGACGGTGAACACTGAAGCTTTCTTT.

This clonotype was found a few times. This sequence joins TRBV3-1 and TRBJ1-6; possibly TRBD1 for D (5 bases). The length of the CDR3 is 14 residues. V was pared by 5 bases and J by 9 bases, with 14 bases between. Germline V CDR1 and CDR2: LGHDT, YNNKEL (reference sequence). As DNA, the CDR3 is TGTGCCAGCAGCGGCCGGTGGGGCCTTTCACCCCTCCACTTT. Translated, it gives CASSGRWGLSPLHF.

This clonotype was picked up many times. The chain uses TRBV5-6 and TRBJ1-2, with a weak D call TRBD1 (5 bases). The CDR3 has 15 residues. Germline V gene data show CDR1 as SGHDT and CDR2 as YYEEEE. Trimming took off 0 bases at V and 4 bases at J, with 13 bases between the two ends. The CDR3 reads CASSLEKDGAYGYTF. The CDR3 bases are TGTGCCAGCAGCTTGGAAAAGGACGGGGCCTATGGCTACACCTTC.

In its sample, this clonotype was seen a few times. This sequence joins TRBV3-1 and TRBJ2-3; 8 nucleotides match TRBD1. V was pared by 6 bases and J by 4 bases, with 12 bases of the junction left unmatched. Germline loops: CDR1 LGHDT, CDR2 YNNKEL (reference sequence). The CDR3 length is 16 residues. CDR3 coding DNA: TGTGCCAGCAGGGCCCCGGGACAGGCGGCCCCAGATACGCAGTATTTT. The encoded protein is CASRAPGQAAPDTQYF.